A single sample gave rise to the 14 T cell receptor beta chains below, sequenced in a study of CXCR3-negative and CXCR3-positive naive CD8 T cells. Study observations and caveats: CXCR3-positive naive cells had TRB CDR3s that were more hydrophobic than CXCR3-negative naive cells had.

These receptors are not linked to any known antigen. The TRB cDNA libraries were prepared by 5' RACE with UMI labels. TCRdb reanalyzed the 5' RACE reads and collapses them to one entry per CDR3 protein, without DNA. Recorded for this sample: 84,000 or so distinct CDR3 sequences. Sequenced sample: naive CXCR3+ CD8+ T cells from blood. As to subset: CD45RO-CCR7+CD27+CD95- naive CD8+ T cells expressing CXCR3 (TNR3+). The source is a human donor in good health. Some clones in this sample may be carry-over from other donors' samples.

The rearrangement uses TRBV4-2 and TRBJ1-2; no DNA is available, so the TRBD1 call from TCRdb remains unchecked. This CDR3 has 15 amino acids. From germline, CDR1 is LGHNA and CDR2 YNFKEQ. CDR3 protein: CASSQEGGTGHGYTF.

The CDR3 here is CSVVDIGQGVDGYTF. The gene calls are TRBV29-1 and TRBJ1-2; absent DNA, TCRdb's TRBD1 call cannot be checked. The CDR3 extends over 15 amino acids. Per germline, CDR1 SQVTM and CDR2 ANQGSEA.

The V call is TRBV7-2, the J call TRBJ2-1; TCRdb lists TRBD1, though no DNA is available to test this call. CDR1 SGHTA and CDR2 FQGNSA come from the germline V gene. This CDR3 spans 14 amino acids. The CDR3 is CASSLVRAYNEQFF.

J is TRBJ1-1 and V is TRBV29-1. The CDR3 length is 11 residues. CDR1 is SQVTM, CDR2 ANQGSEA, per germline. CDR3 residues: CSVEASYEAFF.

The rearrangement uses TRBV15 and TRBJ1-3. The CDR3 loop spans 16 amino acids. Germline V gives CDR1 LNHNV, CDR2 YYDKDF (reference sequence). This CDR3 is CATSRDAGMSGNTIYF.

The V and J genes are TRBV24-1 and TRBJ2-2. Germline CDR1 KGHDR, CDR2 SFDVKD. This CDR3 comprises 17 residues. Here the CDR3 reads CATSDLVVSGNTGELFF.

The genes are TRBV7-9 and TRBJ1-4. This CDR3 spans 14 amino acids. The germline gives CDR1 SEHNR, CDR2 FQNEAQ (reference sequence). This CDR3 is CASSLGGLDEKLFF.

The rearrangement joins TRBV6-9 to TRBJ1-1; the TCRdb call, TRBD1, lacks DNA for checking. Germline V gene sequence: CDR1 MNHGY, CDR2 SVAAGI. The CDR3 is made up of 14 amino acids. CDR3 region: CAGTGHFMNTEAFF.

V gene TRBV12-3 or TRBV12-4 combines with J gene TRBJ2-2. The CDR3 is made up of 14 amino acids. CDR3: CASSFGGNTGELFF.

The V call is TRBV5-1, the J call TRBJ2-1. This CDR3 has 14 amino acids. Germline V lookup: CDR1 SGHRS, CDR2 YFSETQ. CDR3 in amino acids: CASSLVVRRYEQFF.

This chain joins TRBV29-1 and TRBJ2-5; TCRdb's D call of TRBD2 is untestable without DNA. The CDR3 is made up of 12 amino acids. The germline CDR1 and CDR2 sequences are SQVTM and ANQGSEA. The CDR3 loop reads CSVVGLDGTQYF.

The chain is built from TRBV5-1 and TRBJ2-7; the TRBD1 assignment by TCRdb is unverifiable without DNA. Per the germline V gene, CDR1 is SGHRS and CDR2 is YFSETQ. This CDR3 comprises 15 residues. The CDR3 region is CASSLDRDSSYEQYF.

The CDR3 loop is CASMPPGEQETQYF. The J gene is TRBJ2-5, the V gene TRBV4-1; TCRdb returns TRBD1, unconfirmable since there is no DNA. CDR1 is MGHRA, CDR2 YSYEKL, per germline. The CDR3 sequence is 14 residues long.

V usage is TRBV29-1 and J usage is TRBJ2-1; TCRdb names TRBD1, which stays unverified in the absence of DNA. This CDR3 region has 15 residues. Germline V gene data show CDR1 as SQVTM and CDR2 as ANQGSEA. The CDR3: CSVEYRGGTYNEQFF.